This T cell receptor beta chain stems from a study of Ad26.COV2.S vaccination and SARS-CoV-2 variants. Study context: As a participant in COV1001, the donor was in the Ad26.COV2.S trial arm. Each vaccinee took Ad26.COV2.S intramuscularly, once or twice 56 days apart.

General study findings and limits: With respect to non-spike TCR breadth, vaccine and placebo recipients were similar.

Trimming took off 3 bases at V and 2 bases at J, with 11 bases between the two ends. This CDR3 has 14 amino acids. CDR1 is SNHLY, CDR2 FYNNEI, per germline. Indicated treatment: some 19 received Ad26.COV2.S at low or high dose, single or two shots; about 5 received placebo; per-sample allocation not given. Following the first vaccine or placebo injection, samples were taken on day 63. Details on this clone: The target antigen is unknown.

The data were produced by immunoSEQ multiplex PCR, yet TCRdb's version contains in-frame clones alone and is incomplete. The table includes 400,000 to 500,000 clones, 75% to 90% detected once. This receptor was taken from a person between 18 and 65 years old who received the Ad26.COV2.S COVID-19 vaccine or a placebo. The rearrangement links TRBV2 to TRBJ2-7; perhaps TRBD1 as D (5 bases). This sample comprised peripheral blood, obtained in a trial of Ad26.COV2.S vaccine versus placebo. The CDR3 loop is CASSEAGPPYEQYF. DNA of the CDR3: TGTGCCAGCAGTGAGGCAGGGCCCCCCTACGAGCAGTACTTC.